This is a list of T cell receptor beta chains from one sample in a study of kidney transplant recipient with SARS-CoV-2 infection. TCRdb re-called the reads through MiXCR, storing one row per CDR3 protein. The sample consists of 200,000 to 300,000 distinct CDR3 sequences, 29% of them appearing once. The source was a blood sample, collected at baseline and around day 120 from a kidney transplant recipient. Every receptor here comes from a young adult male patient who had COVID-19 and was a kidney transplant recipient. Part of the T cell pool may stem from the graft donor. The CDR3 runs from the conserved cysteine through the conserved F or W. A D gene is named only where the DNA matches it firmly. The size entry is marked missing in some rows and otherwise reads once, few, many or a size class.

D: NA
size: many
J: TRBJ1-2
V: TRBV9
DNA: TGTGCCAGCTCTTCGGCGTACTCAAGAAAGACCTATGGCTACACCTTC
CDR3: CASSSAYSRKTYGYTF

D: NA
size: many
J: TRBJ2-7
V: TRBV6-2/TRBV6-3
DNA: TGTGCCAGCAGTTACGGGACGGAGAGCTCCTACGAGCAGTACTTC
CDR3: CASSYGTESSYEQYF

D: TRBD1
size: many
J: TRBJ1-2
V: TRBV28
DNA: TGTGCCAGCAGATGGACAGGGGGCCGCTATGGCTACACCTTC
CDR3: CASRWTGGRYGYTF

D: NA
size: few
J: TRBJ1-4
V: TRBV5-1
DNA: TGCGCCAGCAGCTTGGGTGGGCTGACAACTAATGAAAAACTGTTTTTT
CDR3: CASSLGGLTTNEKLFF

D: NA
size: few
J: TRBJ2-7
V: TRBV11-3
DNA: TGTGCCAGCAGCTTAGGGGCAGTACCAACCTACGAGCAGTACTTC
CDR3: CASSLGAVPTYEQYF

D: NA
size: many
J: TRBJ1-3
V: TRBV6-1
DNA: TGTGCCAGCAGATCACCTGGAACTGGCGGCGCTGGAAACACCATATATTTT
CDR3: CASRSPGTGGAGNTIYF

D: TRBD1
size: many
J: TRBJ1-1
V: TRBV6-2/TRBV6-3
DNA: TGTGCCAGCAGTTACACCACGGACAGGGTATATACTGAAGCTTTCTTT
CDR3: CASSYTTDRVYTEAFF

D: NA
size: many
J: TRBJ2-2
V: TRBV5-1
DNA: TGTGCCAGCAGCTTGGGGGGGAACACCGGGGAGCTGTTTTTT
CDR3: CASSLGGNTGELFF

D: NA
size: many
J: TRBJ1-2
V: TRBV7-2
DNA: TGTGCCAGCAGCGAGGACCTCAGAGACGGAAAGACCTATGGCTACACCTTC
CDR3: CASSEDLRDGKTYGYTF

D: NA
size: NA
J: TRBJ1-1
V: TRBV3-1
DNA: TGTGCCAGCAGCGTCATTAATCCCATTTCAATTCGCACTGAAGCTTTCTTT
CDR3: CASSVINPISIRTEAFF

D: NA
size: NA
J: TRBJ2-6
V: TRBV8-2
DNA: TGTGGCATCTGGCTGAGGATAACACAAAGTCGGGCCAACGTCCTGACTTTC
CDR3: CGIWLRITQSRANVLTF

D: NA
size: many
J: TRBJ1-2
V: TRBV3-1
DNA: TGTGCCAGCAGCACCTCCCACACCCTTCGAAAGACCTATGGCTACACCTTC
CDR3: CASSTSHTLRKTYGYTF

D: NA
size: NA
J: TRBJ2-3
V: TRBV2
DNA: TGTGCCAGCAGTGATTTAGCGGCGGCCGCAGATACGCAGTATTTT
CDR3: CASSDLAAAADTQYF

D: TRBD1
size: NA
J: TRBJ2-5
V: TRBV13
DNA: TGTGCCAGCAGCTCCTCAGGGGGCCGGGAGACCCAGTACTTC
CDR3: CASSSSGGRETQYF

D: NA
size: many
J: TRBJ2-1
V: TRBV3-1
DNA: TGTGCCAGCAGCCAAGAAGGGCTGACGGAAGAGCAGTTCTTC
CDR3: CASSQEGLTEEQFF

D: NA
size: many
J: TRBJ1-2
V: TRBV12-5
DNA: TGTGCTAGTGGTAATGGTTTTTTGCAGGGAAAGACCTATGGCTACACCTTC
CDR3: CASGNGFLQGKTYGYTF